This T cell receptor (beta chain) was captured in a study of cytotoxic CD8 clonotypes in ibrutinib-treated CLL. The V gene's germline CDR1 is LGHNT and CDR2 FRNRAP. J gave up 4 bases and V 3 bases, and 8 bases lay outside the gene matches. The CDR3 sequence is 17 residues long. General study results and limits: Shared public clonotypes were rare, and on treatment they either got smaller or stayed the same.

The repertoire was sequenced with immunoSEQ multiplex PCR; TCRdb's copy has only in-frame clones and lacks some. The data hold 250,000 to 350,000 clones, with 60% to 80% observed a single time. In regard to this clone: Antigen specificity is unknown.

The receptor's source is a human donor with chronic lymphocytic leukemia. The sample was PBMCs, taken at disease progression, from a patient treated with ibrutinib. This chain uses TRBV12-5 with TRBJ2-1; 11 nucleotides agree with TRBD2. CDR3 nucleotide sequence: TGTGCTAGTGGTTTTTTTACCACTAGCGGGGGTTACAATGAGCAGTTCTTC. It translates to CASGFFTTSGGYNEQFF.